The T cell receptor (beta chain) described here comes from a study of tumor and adjacent non-tumor tissue in lung cancer. This CDR3 comprises 18 residues. With regard to this clonotype: A junction end diverges from the germline sequence, so it may reflect a read error.

RNA was extracted from bulk tissue without any cell sorting. A modified ARM-PCR protocol with three rounds of nested PCR amplified TCRbeta. In TCRdb, the multiplex PCR reads were re-called with MiXCR into one record per CDR3 protein. The data contain about 120,000 distinct CDR3 sequences, about 66% of them singletons. The rearrangement uses TRBV12-3 or TRBV12-4 and TRBJ2-1; D possibly uses TRBD1 or TRBD2 (7 bases each). The sequencing sample was made of lung tumor tissue. The receptor was isolated from a man between 25 and 39 years old with non-small cell lung cancer. The DNA of the CDR3 is TGTGCCAGTAGTTTAGTAAAAGGTGGGGGGGCGCAGGGGGATGAGCAGATCTTC. It is translated as CASSLVKGGGAQGDEQIF.